The 14 T cell receptor beta chains listed next were all sequenced from one sample in a study of cytomegalovirus exposure and HLA in healthy donors. Both 60 Vbeta primers and 13 Jbeta primers went into the PCR. Here immunoSEQ multiplex PCR was the method, and the copy in TCRdb shows in-frame clones only, minus some. This table holds about 190,000 clones, 70% to 80% found once. The source material was PBMCs. These receptor sequences come from a woman aged 45 to 65 in good health and CMV-seronegative.

The chain employs TRBV20-1 and TRBJ1-2; D gene unclear. This CDR3 is 11 amino acids long. Per the germline V gene, CDR1 is DFQATT and CDR2 is SNEGSKA (reference sequence). Trimming took off 3 bases at V and 8 bases at J, with 10 bases between the two ends. The CDR3, as DNA: TGCAGTGCTAGTAGCAGCGGAGGCTACACCTTC. This encodes CSASSSGGYTF.

The chain is built from TRBV7-2 and TRBJ1-5; no firm D call. V lost 1 base and J 6 bases, leaving 13 bases between the germline ends. The length of the CDR3 is 15 residues. The germline V gene has CDR1 SGHTA and CDR2 FQGNSA. The CDR3 protein is CASSLVSTSGQPQHF. In DNA form, the CDR3 reads TGTGCCAGCAGCTTAGTGAGCACCTCGGGTCAGCCCCAGCATTTT.

J is TRBJ2-1 and V is TRBV6-6; D possibly corresponds to TRBD2 (6 bases). Germline CDR1 is MNHNY and CDR2 is SVGAGI (reference sequence). The CDR3 loop spans 14 amino acids. The V end lost 5 bases, the J end lost 7 bases, and 15 bases lay between the germline ends. The CDR3 sequence is CASSRDAGLNEQFF. The CDR3 DNA is TGTGCCAGCAGTCGAGACGCTGGACTAAATGAGCAGTTCTTC.

In this sample, this clone turned up once. This chain uses TRBV28 with TRBJ2-7, with 7 bases lining up with TRBD1. The junction had 7 bases not matched to a gene; V was cut back by 4 bases and J by 1 base. CDR1 and CDR2 (germline): MDHEN, SYDVKM. There are 15 residues in the CDR3. CDR3 loop: CASSSPGQLSYEQYF. The CDR3 coding sequence is TGTGCCAGCAGTTCACCGGGACAGCTATCCTACGAGCAGTACTTC.

The V call is TRBV28, the J call TRBJ2-1; perhaps TRBD2 as D (6 bases). CDR1 is MDHEN, CDR2 SYDVKM, per germline. The V gene lost 7 bases and the J gene lost 4 bases, with 8 bases spanning the gap. The CDR3 is made up of 12 amino acids. This CDR3 is CASTGAYNEQFF. CDR3 in DNA: TGTGCCAGCACGGGAGCATACAATGAGCAGTTCTTC.

This chain joins TRBV30 and TRBJ1-2; 8 bases match TRBD1. This CDR3 spans 12 amino acids. Trimming removed 2 bases from V and 7 bases from J; junction bases left unmatched: 3. The germline gives CDR1 GTSNPN, CDR2 SVGIG (reference sequence). CDR3 residues: CAWSNRGVGYTF. In DNA form, the CDR3 reads TGTGCCTGGAGTAACAGGGGGGTTGGCTACACCTTC.

The V gene is TRBV9, the J gene TRBJ1-2, with TRBD1 as a possible D gene (6 bases). CDR3 length: 13 residues. V lost 3 bases to trimming and J lost 6 bases, with 12 bases between them. Germline V lookup: CDR1 SGDLS, CDR2 YYNGEE. DNA for the CDR3: TGTGCCAGCAGCGCACAGGGAAACGATGGCTACACCTTC. Amino acid sequence: CASSAQGNDGYTF.

This clone was detected a few times. The J gene is TRBJ1-1, the V gene TRBV6-5, with TRBD1 matching over 7 bases. Germline-derived CDR1 and CDR2 are MNHEY and SVGAGI. The CDR3 has 14 amino acids. V gave up 5 bases and J gave up 1 base; unmatched junction bases: 4. The CDR3 nucleotides are TGTGCCAGCAGTGAGCGGACAGGGAACACTGAAGCTTTCTTT. It encodes CASSERTGNTEAFF.

This clone was recorded a few times. The chain uses TRBV6-5 and TRBJ2-1; 9 nucleotides agree with TRBD2. This CDR3 has 14 residues. The germline V gene encodes CDR1 MNHEY and CDR2 SVGAGI. Trimming removed 7 bases from V and 5 bases from J; junction bases left unmatched: 6. In DNA form, the CDR3 reads TGTGCCAGCATAATTGAGCGGGGGGACAATGAGCAGTTCTTC. It codes for CASIIERGDNEQFF.

The rearrangement joins TRBV29-1 to TRBJ1-3; D ambiguous. Germline V gene sequence: CDR1 SQVTM, CDR2 ANQGSEA. V was pared by 5 bases and J by 0 bases, with 8 bases between. CDR3 length equals 13 residues. The CDR3 coding sequence is TGCAGCGTTAAGGAGCCCTCTGGAAACACCATATATTTT. Protein sequence: CSVKEPSGNTIYF.

V is TRBV7-2 and J is TRBJ2-7; 11 bases agree with TRBD2. The CDR3 runs 18 residues. Germline CDR1 reads SGHTA; CDR2 reads FQGNSA. V lost 4 bases to trimming and J lost 0 bases; unmatched junction nucleotides: 11. In DNA form, the CDR3 reads TGTGCCAGCAGCTCGACTAGCGGGGACCATGTAAGCTCCTACGAGCAGTACTTC. It is translated as CASSSTSGDHVSSYEQYF.

Points on this clone: The junction shows a germline mismatch at one end, possibly a read error. This rearrangement joins TRBV7-9 to TRBJ2-2, with 9 bases matching TRBD2. CDR3 length equals 17 residues. The germline V gene has CDR1 SEHNR and CDR2 FQNEAQ (reference sequence). The CDR3 DNA follows: TGTTCCAGCAGCGGATTCCTGCGGGGGGGCCTGGGCGGGGAGCTGTTTTTT. Its protein product is CSSSGFLRGGLGGELFF.

The chain has TRBV11-2 and TRBJ1-2; no clear D. Trimming removed 2 bases at V and 5 bases at J, with 18 bases between. The CDR3 is made up of 16 amino acids. From germline, CDR1 is SGHAT and CDR2 FQNNGV. CDR3 in DNA: TGTGCCAGCAGCTTACTCTCTCGGTACAGACAATATGGCTACACCTTC. Protein: CASSLLSRYRQYGYTF.

CDR3 nucleotides: TGTGCCAGCAGCCAAGAGGGGAGGACGCTTGGAGACCAGTACTTC. This sequence encodes CASSQEGRTLGDQYF. This sequence joins TRBV4-2 and TRBJ2-5; possibly TRBD2 for D (6 bases). Germline V gene lookup returns CDR1 LGHNA and CDR2 YNFKEQ. This CDR3 is 15 amino acids long. V was pared by 0 bases and J by 10 bases, with 18 bases between.